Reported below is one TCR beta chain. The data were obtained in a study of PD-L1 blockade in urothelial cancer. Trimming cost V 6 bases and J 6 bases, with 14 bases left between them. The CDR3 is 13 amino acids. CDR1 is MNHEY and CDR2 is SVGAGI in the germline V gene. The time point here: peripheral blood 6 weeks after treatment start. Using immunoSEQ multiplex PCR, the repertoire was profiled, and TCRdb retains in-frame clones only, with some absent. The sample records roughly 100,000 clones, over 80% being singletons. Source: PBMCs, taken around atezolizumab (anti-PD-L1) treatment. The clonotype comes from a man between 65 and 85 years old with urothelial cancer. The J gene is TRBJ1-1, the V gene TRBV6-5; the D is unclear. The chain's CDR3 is CASSSTPGAEAFF. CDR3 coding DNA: TGTGCCAGCAGCTCCACCCCGGGAGCTGAAGCTTTCTTT.